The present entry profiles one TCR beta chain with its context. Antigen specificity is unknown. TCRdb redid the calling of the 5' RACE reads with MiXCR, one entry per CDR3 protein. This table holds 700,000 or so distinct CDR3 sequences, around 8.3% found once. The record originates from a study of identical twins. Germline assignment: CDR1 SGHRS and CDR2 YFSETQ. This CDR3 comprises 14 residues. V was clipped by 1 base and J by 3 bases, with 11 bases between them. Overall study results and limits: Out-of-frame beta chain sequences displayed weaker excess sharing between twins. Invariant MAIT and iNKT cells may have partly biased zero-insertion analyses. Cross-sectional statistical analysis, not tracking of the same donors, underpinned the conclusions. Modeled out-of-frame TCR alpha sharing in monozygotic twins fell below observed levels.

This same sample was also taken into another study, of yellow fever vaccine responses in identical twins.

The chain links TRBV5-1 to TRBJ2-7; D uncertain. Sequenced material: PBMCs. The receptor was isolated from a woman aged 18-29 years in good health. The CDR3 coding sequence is TGCGCCAGCAGCTTGCTTGGCGGTGGCTACGAGCAGTACTTC. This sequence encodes CASSLLGGGYEQYF.